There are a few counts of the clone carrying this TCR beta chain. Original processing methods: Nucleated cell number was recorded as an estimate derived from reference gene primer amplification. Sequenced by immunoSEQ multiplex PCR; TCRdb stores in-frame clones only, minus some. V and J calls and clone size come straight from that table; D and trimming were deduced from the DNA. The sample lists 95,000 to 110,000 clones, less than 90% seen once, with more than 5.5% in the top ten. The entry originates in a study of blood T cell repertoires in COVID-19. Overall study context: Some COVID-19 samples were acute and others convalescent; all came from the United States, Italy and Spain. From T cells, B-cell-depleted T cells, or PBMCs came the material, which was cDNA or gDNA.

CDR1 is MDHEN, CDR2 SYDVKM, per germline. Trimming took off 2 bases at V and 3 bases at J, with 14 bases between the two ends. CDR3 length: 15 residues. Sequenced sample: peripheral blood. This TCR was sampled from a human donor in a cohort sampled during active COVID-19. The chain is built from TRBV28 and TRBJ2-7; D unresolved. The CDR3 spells CASSLSPWAFYEQYF. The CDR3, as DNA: TGTGCCAGCAGTTTAAGTCCGTGGGCCTTCTACGAGCAGTACTTC.